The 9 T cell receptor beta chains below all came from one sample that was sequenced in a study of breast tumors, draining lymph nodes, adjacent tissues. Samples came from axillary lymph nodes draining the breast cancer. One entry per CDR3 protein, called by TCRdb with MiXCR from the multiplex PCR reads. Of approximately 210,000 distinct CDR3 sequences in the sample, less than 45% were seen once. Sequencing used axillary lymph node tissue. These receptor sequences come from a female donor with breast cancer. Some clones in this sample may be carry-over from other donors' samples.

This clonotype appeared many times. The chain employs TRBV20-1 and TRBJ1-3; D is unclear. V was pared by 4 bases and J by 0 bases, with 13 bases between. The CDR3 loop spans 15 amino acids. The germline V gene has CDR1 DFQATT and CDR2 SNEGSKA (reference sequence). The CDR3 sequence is CSATPRRFSGNTIYF. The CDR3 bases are TGCAGTGCTACTCCCCGGCGGTTCTCTGGAAACACCATATATTTT.

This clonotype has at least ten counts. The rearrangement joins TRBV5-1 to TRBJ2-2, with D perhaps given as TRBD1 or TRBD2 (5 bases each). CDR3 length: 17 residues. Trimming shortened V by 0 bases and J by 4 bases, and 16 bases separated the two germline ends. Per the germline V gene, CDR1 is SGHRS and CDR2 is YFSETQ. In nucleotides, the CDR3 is TGCGCCAGCAGCTTGGGGGGAAGTGGGGGAGCCACCGGGGAGCTGTTTTTT. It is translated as CASSLGGSGGATGELFF.

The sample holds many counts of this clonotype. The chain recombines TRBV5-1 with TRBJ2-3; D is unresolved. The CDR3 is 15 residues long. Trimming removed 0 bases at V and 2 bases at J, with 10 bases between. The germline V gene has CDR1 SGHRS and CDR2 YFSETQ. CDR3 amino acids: CASSLGMGNTDTQYF. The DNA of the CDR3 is TGCGCCAGCAGCTTGGGGATGGGAAACACAGATACGCAGTATTTT.

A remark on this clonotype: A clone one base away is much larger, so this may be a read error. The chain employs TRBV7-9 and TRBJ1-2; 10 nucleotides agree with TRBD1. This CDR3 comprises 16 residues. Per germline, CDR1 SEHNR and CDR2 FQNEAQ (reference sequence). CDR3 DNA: TGTGCCAGCAGCTTAGACTCGGGACAGGGGTTCTATGGCCACACCTTC. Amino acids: CASSLDSGQGFYGHTF.

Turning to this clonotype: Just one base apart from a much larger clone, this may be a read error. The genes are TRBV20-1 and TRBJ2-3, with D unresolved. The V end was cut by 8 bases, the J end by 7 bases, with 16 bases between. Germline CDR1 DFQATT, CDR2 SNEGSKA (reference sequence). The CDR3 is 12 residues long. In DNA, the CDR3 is TGCAGTACTAACTCTCCAATATATACGCAGTATTTT. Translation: CSTNSPIYTQYF.

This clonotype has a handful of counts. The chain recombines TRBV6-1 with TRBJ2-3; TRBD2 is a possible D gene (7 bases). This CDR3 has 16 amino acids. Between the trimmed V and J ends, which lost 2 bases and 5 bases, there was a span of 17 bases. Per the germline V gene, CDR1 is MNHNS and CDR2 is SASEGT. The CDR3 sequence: CASSEQGGGAVDTQYF. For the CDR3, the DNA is TGTGCCAGCAGTGAACAGGGTGGGGGGGCGGTAGATACGCAGTATTTT.

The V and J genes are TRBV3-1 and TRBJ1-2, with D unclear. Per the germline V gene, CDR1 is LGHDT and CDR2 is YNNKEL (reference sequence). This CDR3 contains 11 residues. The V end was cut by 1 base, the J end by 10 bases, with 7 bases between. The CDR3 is CASSQGGDYTF. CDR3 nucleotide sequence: TGTGCCAGCAGCCAAGGGGGTGACTACACCTTC.

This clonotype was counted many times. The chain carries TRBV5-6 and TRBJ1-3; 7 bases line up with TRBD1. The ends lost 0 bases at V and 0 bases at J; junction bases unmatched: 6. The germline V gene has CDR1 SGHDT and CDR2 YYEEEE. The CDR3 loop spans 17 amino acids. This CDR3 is CASSLVDREFSGNTIYF. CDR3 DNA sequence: TGTGCCAGCAGCTTGGTTGACAGGGAGTTCTCTGGAAACACCATATATTTT.

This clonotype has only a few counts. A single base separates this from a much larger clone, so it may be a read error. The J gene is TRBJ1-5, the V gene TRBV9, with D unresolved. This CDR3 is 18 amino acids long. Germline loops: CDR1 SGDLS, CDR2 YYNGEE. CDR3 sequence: CAGSVGVGGLGSNQPQHF. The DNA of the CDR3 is TGTGCCGGCAGCGTAGGTGTGGGAGGATTGGGTAGCAATCAGCCCCAGCATTTT.